Each of the 9 T cell receptor beta chains below was sequenced from the same sample in a study of response to subunit inactivated influenza vaccine. TCRdb processed the RT-PCR reads anew with MiXCR; each CDR3 protein has one entry. The profile covers over 750,000 distinct CDR3 sequences, with less than 25% appearing a single time and roughly a tenth taken by the ten largest. The sequences come from PBMCs from blood, collected roughly 5 days after vaccination. Receptors originate from a man aged 50-59 years who received an inactivated influenza vaccine.

There are a few counts of this clonotype. J is TRBJ2-2 and V is TRBV10-3; D gene ambiguous. This CDR3 has 13 residues. The V gene lost 8 bases and the J gene lost 6 bases, with 13 bases spanning the gap. CDR1 and CDR2 from the germline V gene are ENHRY and SYGVKD. The CDR3 DNA sequence: TGTGCCATCTCGGCCACAACCCCCGGGGAGCTGTTTTTT. It translates to CAISATTPGELFF.

A few counts support this clonotype. The chain is built from TRBV5-5 and TRBJ2-5; 7 bases align to TRBD1. This CDR3 has 13 amino acids. Germline trimming cut 6 bases from V and 5 bases from J; bases unmatched to any gene: 7. Per the germline V gene, CDR1 is SGHKS and CDR2 is YYEKEE (reference sequence). CDR3 nucleotide sequence: TGTGCCAGCACCCAGGGGGTCGAGGAGACCCAGTACTTC. Its translation is CASTQGVEETQYF.

The chain combines TRBV20-1 with TRBJ2-1; D may correspond to TRBD1 or TRBD2 (6 bases each). The germline CDR1 and CDR2 sequences are DFQATT and SNEGSKA (reference sequence). The V end was cut by 3 bases, the J end by 0 bases, with 15 bases between. The CDR3 consists of 16 residues. The CDR3 reads CSARQRGARSYNEQFF. CDR3 nucleotides: TGCAGTGCTAGGCAAAGGGGGGCCCGCTCCTACAATGAGCAGTTCTTC.

This clonotype was recorded at least ten times. The V and J genes are TRBV20-1 and TRBJ2-5; 7 bases are a match to TRBD2. Germline CDR1 reads DFQATT; CDR2 reads SNEGSKA (reference sequence). This CDR3 region has 17 residues. J was trimmed by 5 bases and V by 0 bases; bases with no gene match: 15. The CDR3 sequence is CSAREPGGGGRRETQYF. For the CDR3, the DNA is TGCAGTGCTAGAGAGCCTGGGGGTGGCGGGAGAAGGGAGACCCAGTACTTC.

The V and J genes are TRBV6-1 and TRBJ2-1, with 10 bases aligning to TRBD1. There are 15 residues in the CDR3. V gave up 7 bases and J gave up 8 bases; unmatched junction bases: 11. Germline assignment: CDR1 MNHNS and CDR2 SASEGT. The CDR3 protein is CASTAFRTGGYEQFF. For the CDR3, the DNA is TGTGCCAGCACCGCCTTCAGGACAGGGGGGTATGAGCAGTTCTTC.

The chain recombines TRBV20-1 with TRBJ2-3; 10 bases align to TRBD1. After removal of 1 base from V and 3 bases from J, the junction contained 4 bases not matched to a gene. The CDR3 sequence is 15 residues long. Germline loops: CDR1 DFQATT, CDR2 SNEGSKA (reference sequence). The CDR3 DNA sequence: TGCAGTGCTAGAGTCCTGGACAGGGGGACAGATACGCAGTATTTT. Amino acid sequence: CSARVLDRGTDTQYF.

The J gene is TRBJ2-7, the V gene TRBV18; D gene ambiguous. The CDR3 sequence is 14 residues long. V shed 5 bases and J shed 0 bases, with 11 bases lying between them. CDR1 is KGHSH, CDR2 LQKENI, per germline. The CDR3 bases are TGTGCCAGCTCAGCCGGACGGTCCTCCTACGAGCAGTACTTC. As protein: CASSAGRSSYEQYF.

V usage is TRBV12-3 or TRBV12-4 and J usage is TRBJ1-2; D uncertain. The V and J ends lost 2 bases and 1 base respectively, with 8 bases between them. CDR3 length: 14 amino acids. The CDR3 DNA is TGTGCCAGCAGTTTAACCAGGATTAACTATGGCTACACCTTC. It is translated as CASSLTRINYGYTF.

This clonotype was seen only a few times. J is TRBJ2-1 and V is TRBV18; a weak D match, TRBD2 (5 bases). In germline, CDR1 is KGHSH, CDR2 LQKENI. The CDR3 has 16 residues. Trimming left V 3 bases short and J 4 bases short, with 16 bases between. This CDR3 is CASSPERIGLYNEQFF. In nucleotides, the CDR3 is TGTGCCAGCTCACCCGAGCGGATCGGCCTTTACAATGAGCAGTTCTTC. The full variable domain, its missing parts supplied by reference TRBV18 and TRBJ2-1, is NAGVMQNPRHLVRRRGQEARLRCSPMKGHSHVYWYRQLPEEGLKFMVYLQKENIIDESGMPKERFSAEFPKEGPSILRIQQVVRGDSAAYFCASSPERIGLYNEQFFGPGTRLTVL.